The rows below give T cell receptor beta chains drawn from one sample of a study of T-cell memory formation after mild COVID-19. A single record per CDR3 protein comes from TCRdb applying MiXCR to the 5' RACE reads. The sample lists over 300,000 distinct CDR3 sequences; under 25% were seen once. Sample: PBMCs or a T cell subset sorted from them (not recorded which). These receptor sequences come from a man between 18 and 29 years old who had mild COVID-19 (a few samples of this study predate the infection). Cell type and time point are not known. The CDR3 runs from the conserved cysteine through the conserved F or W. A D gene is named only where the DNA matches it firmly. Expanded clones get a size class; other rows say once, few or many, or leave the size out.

CDR3 protein: CASNPWGRYNSPLHF
V gene: TRBV6-2/TRBV6-3
J gene: TRBJ1-6
clone size: NA
D gene: NA

CDR3 protein: CASSEFAGGYEQYF
V gene: TRBV6-1
J gene: TRBJ2-7
clone size: once
D gene: TRBD2

CDR3 protein: CASSLGQFYGYTF
V gene: TRBV27
J gene: TRBJ1-2
clone size: few
D gene: NA

CDR3 protein: CASSEYGGSTEAFF
V gene: TRBV2
J gene: TRBJ1-1
clone size: few
D gene: NA

CDR3 protein: CASSPDPSGGRNEQFF
V gene: TRBV6-2/TRBV6-3
J gene: TRBJ2-1
clone size: NA
D gene: TRBD2

CDR3 protein: CASSLSGEDQPQHF
V gene: TRBV7-9
J gene: TRBJ1-5
clone size: few
D gene: NA

CDR3 protein: CASSSRPGTRVNEQFF
V gene: TRBV9
J gene: TRBJ2-1
clone size: NA
D gene: TRBD2

CDR3 protein: CASTDRGGASDTQYF
V gene: TRBV6-2/TRBV6-3
J gene: TRBJ2-3
clone size: NA
D gene: TRBD2

CDR3 protein: CASSQGTGGLQPQHF
V gene: TRBV4-3
J gene: TRBJ1-5
clone size: few
D gene: TRBD1

CDR3 protein: CASSQEGGRTAEAFF
V gene: TRBV4-1
J gene: TRBJ1-1
clone size: NA
D gene: NA

CDR3 protein: CASSLFSGAQETQYF
V gene: TRBV27
J gene: TRBJ2-5
clone size: NA
D gene: NA

CDR3 protein: CASSRDPSSGEQYF
V gene: TRBV7-7
J gene: TRBJ2-7
clone size: NA
D gene: NA

CDR3 protein: CASSGYAMGEQYF
V gene: TRBV10-1
J gene: TRBJ2-7
clone size: NA
D gene: NA

CDR3 protein: CATSREDAQETQYF
V gene: TRBV15
J gene: TRBJ2-5
clone size: many
D gene: NA